The clone carrying this TCR beta chain was counted ten times or more. No antigen is known for it. For TCR beta, libraries came from iRepertoire HTBI primers and Arm-PCR of CDR3 regions. MiXCR, run by TCRdb on the multiplex PCR reads, gives a single entry per CDR3 protein. The sample holds 550,000 to 600,000 distinct CDR3 sequences, around 15% seen once. The CDR3 is made up of 16 amino acids. Per the germline V gene, CDR1 is MNHEY and CDR2 is SMNVEV (reference sequence). Trimming cost V 8 bases and J 1 base; bases outside gene matches: 9. This sample is drawn from a study of regulatory T cells in long-lasting Graves disease. Noted time point: newly diagnosed GD, antithyroid drugs for less than 3 months. From PBMCs, RNA was extracted and then used to make the TCR library. Overall study results and limits: Among persistent patients, a larger number of public clonotypes were shared (roughly 2,700) than among newly diagnosed patients (approximately 970).

This sample was also put to use in a study of T cells in Graves' hyperthyroidism and ophthalmopathy.

The source material was peripheral blood mononuclear cells (PBMCs), sampled at new diagnosis, from a patient treated with antithyroid drugs. V gene TRBV27 combines with J gene TRBJ2-1; 9 nucleotides line up with TRBD2. This clonotype was sampled from a man aged 18 to 29 with Graves disease. The CDR3 loop reads CASLRTLAGSYNEQFF. CDR3 sequence (DNA): TGTGCCAGCTTAAGGACCCTAGCGGGGTCCTACAATGAGCAGTTCTTC.